This T cell receptor beta chain stems from a study of blood T cell repertoires in COVID-19. For the study at large: Sample material is recorded as cDNA or gDNA derived from T cells, B-cell-depleted T cells, or PBMCs.

The CDR3 totals 12 residues. Germline V CDR1 and CDR2: LNHDA, SQIVND (reference sequence). Trimming at V came to 7 bases and at J to 8 bases, leaving 7 bases not matched to a gene. TCRdb keeps only in-frame clones here, not all; method: immunoSEQ multiplex PCR. The sample carries more than 350,000 clones, 70% to 90% recorded once. The TCR originated in a woman between 18 and 30 years old who had been exposed to COVID-19. J is TRBJ1-2 and V is TRBV19; 7 bases are shared with TRBD1. Sample: PBMCs or T cells enriched from blood (not recorded which). This CDR3 is CASTPGGGGYTF. CDR3 nucleotides: TGTGCCAGTACGCCAGGGGGTGGAGGCTACACCTTC.